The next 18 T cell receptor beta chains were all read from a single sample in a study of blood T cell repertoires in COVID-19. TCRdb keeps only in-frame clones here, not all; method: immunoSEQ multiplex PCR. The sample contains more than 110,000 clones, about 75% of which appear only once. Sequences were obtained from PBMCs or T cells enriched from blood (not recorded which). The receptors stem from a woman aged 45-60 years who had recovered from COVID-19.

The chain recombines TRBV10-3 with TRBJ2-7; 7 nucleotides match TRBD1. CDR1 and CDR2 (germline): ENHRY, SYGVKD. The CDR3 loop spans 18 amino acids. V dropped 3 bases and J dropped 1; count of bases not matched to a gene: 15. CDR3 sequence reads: CAISETDGDRVVSYEQYF. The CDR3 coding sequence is TGTGCCATCAGTGAAACGGACGGTGACAGGGTGGTTTCCTACGAGCAGTACTTC.

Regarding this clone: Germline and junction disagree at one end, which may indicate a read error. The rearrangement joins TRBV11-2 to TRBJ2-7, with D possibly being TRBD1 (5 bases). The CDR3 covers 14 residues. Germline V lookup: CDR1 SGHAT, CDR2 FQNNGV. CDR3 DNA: TGTGCCAGCAGCATAGAACAGGTGTCCTACGAGCAGTACTTC. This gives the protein CASSIEQVSYEQYF.

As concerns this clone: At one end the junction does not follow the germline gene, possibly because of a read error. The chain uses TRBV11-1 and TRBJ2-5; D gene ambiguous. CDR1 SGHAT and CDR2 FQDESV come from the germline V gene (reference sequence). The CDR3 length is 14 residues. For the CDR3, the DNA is TGTGCCAGCAGCCGAACGGCGGTCCAAGAGACCCAATACTTC. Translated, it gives CASSRTAVQETQYF.

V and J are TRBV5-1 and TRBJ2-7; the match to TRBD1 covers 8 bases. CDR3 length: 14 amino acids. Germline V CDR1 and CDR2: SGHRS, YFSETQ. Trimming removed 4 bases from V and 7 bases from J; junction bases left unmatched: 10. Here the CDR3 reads CASSTDRVLGEQYF. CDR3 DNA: TGCGCCAGCAGCACGGACAGGGTTCTAGGAGAGCAGTACTTC.

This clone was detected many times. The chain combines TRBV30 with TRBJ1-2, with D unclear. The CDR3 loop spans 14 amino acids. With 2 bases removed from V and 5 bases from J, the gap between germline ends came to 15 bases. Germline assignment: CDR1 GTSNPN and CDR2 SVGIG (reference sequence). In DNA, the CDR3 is TGTGCCTGGAGTCCTTTGGGAGGGTTTTATGGCTACACCTTC. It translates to CAWSPLGGFYGYTF.

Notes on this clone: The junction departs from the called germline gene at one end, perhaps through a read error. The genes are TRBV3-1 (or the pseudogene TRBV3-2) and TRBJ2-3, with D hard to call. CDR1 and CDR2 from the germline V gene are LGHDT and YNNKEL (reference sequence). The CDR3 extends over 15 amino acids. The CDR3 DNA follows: TGTGCCAGCAGTCAAGGGCGGAAATACACAGATACGCAGTATTTT. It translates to CASSQGRKYTDTQYF.

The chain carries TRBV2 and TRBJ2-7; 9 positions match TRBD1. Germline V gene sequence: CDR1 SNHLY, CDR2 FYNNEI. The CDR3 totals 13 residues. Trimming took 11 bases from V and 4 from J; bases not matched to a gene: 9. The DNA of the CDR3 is TGTGCCGGTAACAGGGGGCGCAGGTACGAGCAGTACTTC. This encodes CAGNRGRRYEQYF.

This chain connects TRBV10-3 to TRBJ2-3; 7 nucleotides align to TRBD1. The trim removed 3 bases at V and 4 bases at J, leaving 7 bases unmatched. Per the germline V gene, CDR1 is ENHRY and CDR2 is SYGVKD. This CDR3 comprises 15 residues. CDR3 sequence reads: CAISDSRQGSDTQYF. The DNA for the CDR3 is TGTGCCATCAGTGATTCTCGACAGGGATCAGATACGCAGTATTTT.

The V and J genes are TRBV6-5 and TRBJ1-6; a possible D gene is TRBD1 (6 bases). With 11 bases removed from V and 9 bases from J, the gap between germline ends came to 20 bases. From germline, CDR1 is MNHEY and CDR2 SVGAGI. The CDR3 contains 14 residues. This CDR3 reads CASQRGGGGSPLHF. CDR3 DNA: TGTGCCTCTCAGAGGGGGGGAGGAGGTTCACCCCTCCACTTT.

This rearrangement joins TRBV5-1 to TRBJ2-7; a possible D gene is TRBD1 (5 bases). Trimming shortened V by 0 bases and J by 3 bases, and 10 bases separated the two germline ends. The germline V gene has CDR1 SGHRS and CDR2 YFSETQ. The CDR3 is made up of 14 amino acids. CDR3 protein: CASSLGDSYYEQYF. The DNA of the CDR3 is TGCGCCAGCAGCTTGGGTGACAGCTACTACGAGCAGTACTTC. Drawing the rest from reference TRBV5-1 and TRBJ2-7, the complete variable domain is KAGVTQTPRYLIKTRGQQVTLSCSPISGHRSVSWYQQTPGQGLQFLFEYFSETQRNKGNFPGRFSGRQFSNSRSEMNVSTLELGDSALYLCASSLGDSYYEQYFGPGTRLTVT.

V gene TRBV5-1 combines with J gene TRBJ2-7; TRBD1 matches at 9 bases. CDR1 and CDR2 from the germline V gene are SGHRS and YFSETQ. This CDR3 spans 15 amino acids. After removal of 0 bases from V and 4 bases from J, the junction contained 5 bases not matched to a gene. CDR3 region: CASSLATGGGYEQYF. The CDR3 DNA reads TGCGCCAGCAGCTTGGCCACAGGGGGCGGATACGAGCAGTACTTC.

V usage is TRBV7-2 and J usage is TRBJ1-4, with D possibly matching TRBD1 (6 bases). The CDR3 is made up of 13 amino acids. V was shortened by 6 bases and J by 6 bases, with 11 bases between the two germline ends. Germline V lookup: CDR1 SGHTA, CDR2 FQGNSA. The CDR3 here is CASSSYRDEKLFF. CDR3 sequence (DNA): TGTGCCAGCAGTTCCTACAGGGATGAAAAACTGTTTTTT.

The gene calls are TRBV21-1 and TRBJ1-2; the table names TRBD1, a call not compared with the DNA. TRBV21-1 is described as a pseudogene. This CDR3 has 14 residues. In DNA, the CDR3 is TGTGCCAGCAGCCTCGGCAGGGGGCTTGGTGGCTACACCTTC. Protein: CASSLGRGLGGYTF.

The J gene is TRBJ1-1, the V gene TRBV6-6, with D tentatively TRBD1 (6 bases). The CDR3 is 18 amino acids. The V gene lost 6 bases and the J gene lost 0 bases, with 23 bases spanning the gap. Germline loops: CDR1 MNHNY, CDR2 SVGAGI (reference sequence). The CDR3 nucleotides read TGTGCCAGCAGCCGAATCTTAGGGGGTTTGGCGATGAACACTGAAGCTTTCTTT. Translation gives CASSRILGGLAMNTEAFF.

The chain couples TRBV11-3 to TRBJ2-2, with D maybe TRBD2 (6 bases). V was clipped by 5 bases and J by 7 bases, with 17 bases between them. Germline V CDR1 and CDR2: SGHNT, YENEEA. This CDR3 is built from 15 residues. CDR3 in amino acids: CASSPVGGIDGELFF. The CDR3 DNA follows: TGTGCCAGCAGCCCGGTCGGGGGAATTGACGGGGAGCTGTTTTTT.

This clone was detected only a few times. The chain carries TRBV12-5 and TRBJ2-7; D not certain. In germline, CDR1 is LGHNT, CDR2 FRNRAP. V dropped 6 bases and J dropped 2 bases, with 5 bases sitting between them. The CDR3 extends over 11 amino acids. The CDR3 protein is CASGQAYEQYF. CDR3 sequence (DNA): TGTGCTAGTGGCCAGGCCTACGAGCAGTACTTC.

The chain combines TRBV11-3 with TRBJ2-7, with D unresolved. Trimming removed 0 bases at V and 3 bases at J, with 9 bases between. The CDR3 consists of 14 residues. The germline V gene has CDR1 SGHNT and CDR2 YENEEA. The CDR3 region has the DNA TGTGCCAGCAGCTTAGAAGACATCCTCTACGAGCAGTACTTC. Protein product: CASSLEDILYEQYF.

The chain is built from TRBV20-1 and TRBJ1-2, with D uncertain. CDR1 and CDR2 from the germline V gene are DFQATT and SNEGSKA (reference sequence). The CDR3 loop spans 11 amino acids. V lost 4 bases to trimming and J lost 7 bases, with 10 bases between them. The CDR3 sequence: CSAKTDSGYTF. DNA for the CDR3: TGCAGTGCTAAAACAGATTCTGGCTACACCTTC.